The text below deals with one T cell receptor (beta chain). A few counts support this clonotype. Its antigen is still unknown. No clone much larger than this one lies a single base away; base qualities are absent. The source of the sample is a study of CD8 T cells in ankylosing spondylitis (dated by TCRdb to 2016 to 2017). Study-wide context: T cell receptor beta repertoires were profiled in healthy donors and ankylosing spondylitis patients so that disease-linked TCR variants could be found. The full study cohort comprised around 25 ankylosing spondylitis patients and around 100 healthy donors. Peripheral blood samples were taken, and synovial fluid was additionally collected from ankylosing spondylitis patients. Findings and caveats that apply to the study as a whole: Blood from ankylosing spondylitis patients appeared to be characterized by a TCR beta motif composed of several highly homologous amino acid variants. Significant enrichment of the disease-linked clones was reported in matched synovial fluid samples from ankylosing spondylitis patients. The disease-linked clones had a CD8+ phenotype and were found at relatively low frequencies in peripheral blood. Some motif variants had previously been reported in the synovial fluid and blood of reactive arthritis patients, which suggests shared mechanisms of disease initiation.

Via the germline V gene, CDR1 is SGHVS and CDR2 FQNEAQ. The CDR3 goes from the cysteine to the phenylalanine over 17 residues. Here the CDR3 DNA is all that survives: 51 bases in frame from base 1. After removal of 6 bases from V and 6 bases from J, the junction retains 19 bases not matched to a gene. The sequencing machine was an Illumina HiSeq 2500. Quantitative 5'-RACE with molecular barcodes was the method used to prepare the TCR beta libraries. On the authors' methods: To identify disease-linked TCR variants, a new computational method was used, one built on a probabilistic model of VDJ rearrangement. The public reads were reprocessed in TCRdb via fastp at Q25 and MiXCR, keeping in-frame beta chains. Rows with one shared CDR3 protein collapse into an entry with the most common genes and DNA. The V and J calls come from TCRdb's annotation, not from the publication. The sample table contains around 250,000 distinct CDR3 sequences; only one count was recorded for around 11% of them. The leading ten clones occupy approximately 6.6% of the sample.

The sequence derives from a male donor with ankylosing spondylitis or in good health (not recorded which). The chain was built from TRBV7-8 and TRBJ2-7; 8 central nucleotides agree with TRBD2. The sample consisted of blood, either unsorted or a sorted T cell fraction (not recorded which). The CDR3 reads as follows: CASSQTPGLVFRGEQYF. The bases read TGTGCCAGCAGTCAAACCCCGGGACTAGTCTTTAGGGGCGAGCAGTACTTC. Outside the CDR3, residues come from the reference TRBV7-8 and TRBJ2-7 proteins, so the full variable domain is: GAGVSQSPRYKVAKRGQDVALRCDPISGHVSLFWYQQALGQGPEFLTYFQNEAQLDKSGLPSDRFFAERPEGSVSTLKIQRTQQEDSAVYLCASSQTPGLVFRGEQYFGPGTRLTVT.